These 30 T cell receptor beta chains came from one sample sequenced in a study of cytomegalovirus exposure and HLA in healthy donors. The PCR was carried out with 60 Vbeta primers and 13 Jbeta primers. Assay: immunoSEQ multiplex PCR; the TCRdb copy retains only in-frame clones and omits some. The table has 150,000 to 180,000 clones, 65% to 85% seen once. The sequencing input was PBMCs. The receptor source for this set is a woman aged 40 to 50 in good health and CMV-seropositive.

V gene TRBV4-1 combines with J gene TRBJ2-2; possibly TRBD1 for D (5 bases). Looked up from germline, CDR1 is MGHRA and CDR2 is YSYEKL. Deletions cut 3 bases from V and 8 bases from J, with 16 bases between. The CDR3 length is 15 residues. The CDR3 nucleotides are TGCGCCAGCAGCCAGGCCCAGCAGGGTCGGGGGGAGCTGTTTTTT. It is translated as CASSQAQQGRGELFF.

This clone has more than one count but fewer than ten. The V call is TRBV19, the J call TRBJ2-1, with 10 nucleotides matching TRBD1. With 6 bases clipped from V and 7 bases from J, the junction kept 6 bases outside the gene matches. Germline V gene data show CDR1 as LNHDA and CDR2 as SQIVND (reference sequence). This CDR3 contains 14 residues. The CDR3 is CASRLGQGWNEQFF. The CDR3 region has the DNA TGTGCCAGTAGATTGGGACAGGGGTGGAATGAGCAGTTCTTC.

The CDR3 DNA follows: TGCGCCAGCAGTGGAGCGGGAGTAGACGAGCAGTACTTC. Amino acid sequence: CASSGAGVDEQYF. J is TRBJ2-7 and V is TRBV10-1; 8 bases are a match to TRBD2. V gave up 4 bases and J gave up 5 bases; unmatched junction bases: 4. The CDR3 runs to 13 residues. Germline CDR1 is WNHNN and CDR2 is SYGVQD (reference sequence).

The chain joins TRBV15 to TRBJ2-1; 8 bases fit TRBD2. The CDR3 length is 17 residues. The germline CDR1 and CDR2 sequences are LNHNV and YYDKDF (reference sequence). V lost 2 bases, J lost 7 bases, and 13 bases stayed unmatched. CDR3 sequence reads: CATSRHRTSFGSNEQFF. CDR3 sequence (DNA): TGTGCCACCAGCAGACACCGGACTAGCTTCGGGAGTAATGAGCAGTTCTTC.

This clone was recorded only once. This chain joins TRBV6-1 and TRBJ2-7; 7 bases line up with TRBD1. The CDR3 is 14 residues long. After removal of 7 bases from V and 6 bases from J, the junction contained 12 bases not matched to a gene. Per the germline V gene, CDR1 is MNHNS and CDR2 is SASEGT. In DNA form, the CDR3 reads TGTGCCAGCATCGTAGGGGGCGCAAGTTCCGAGCAGTACTTC. Translating gives CASIVGGASSEQYF.

The chain uses TRBV7-9 and TRBJ2-3; maybe TRBD1 (6 bases). CDR3 size: 15 residues. Trimming cost V 5 bases and J 2 bases, with 14 bases left between them. Germline values: CDR1 SEHNR, CDR2 FQNEAQ (reference sequence). CDR3 DNA: TGTGCCAGCAGCCGAATTGGACAGAACACAGATACGCAGTATTTT. Protein: CASSRIGQNTDTQYF.

The table lists this clone with a count of one. In the same sample, other DNA sequences code for this CDR3. V is TRBV28 and J is TRBJ1-1; weak D call: TRBD1 (5 bases). Trimming pared 8 bases from V and 3 bases from J, leaving 7 bases between. The CDR3 runs 11 residues. Germline loops: CDR1 MDHEN, CDR2 SYDVKM. Written as DNA, the CDR3 is TGTGCCAGCTGGGGCTACACTGAAGCTTTCTTT. This translates into CASWGYTEAFF.

V is TRBV27 and J is TRBJ2-7, with 12 bases that match TRBD2. Germline CDR1 is MNHEY and CDR2 is SMNVEV (reference sequence). This CDR3 spans 15 amino acids. The junction had 1 base not matched to a gene; V was cut back by 4 bases and J by 0 bases. The CDR3 DNA reads as TGTGCCAGCAGTTCACTAGCGGGAGGCTCCTACGAGCAGTACTTC. Translation gives CASSSLAGGSYEQYF.

V is TRBV7-8 and J is TRBJ2-7; unclear D gene. The length of the CDR3 is 14 residues. Germline V gene lookup returns CDR1 SGHVS and CDR2 FQNEAQ. Trimming removed 5 bases at V and 7 bases at J, with 18 bases between. In DNA form, the CDR3 reads TGTGCCAGCAGCATACGGGTTTTAAGCTGGGAGCAGTACTTC. Residues: CASSIRVLSWEQYF.

The V and J genes are TRBV19 and TRBJ1-2; D unresolved. Germline loops: CDR1 LNHDA, CDR2 SQIVND (reference sequence). Trimming took 3 bases from V and 4 from J, leaving 9 bases between them. There are 13 residues in the CDR3. CDR3: CASSIRLGYGYTF. DNA for the CDR3: TGTGCCAGTAGTATCCGACTGGGCTATGGCTACACCTTC.

The chain recombines TRBV19 with TRBJ1-3; D gene ambiguous. Looked up from germline, CDR1 is LNHDA and CDR2 is SQIVND (reference sequence). CDR3 size: 14 residues. V was shortened by 3 bases and J by 2 bases, with 8 bases between the two germline ends. This CDR3 reads CASSIGEPGNTIYF. CDR3 sequence (DNA): TGTGCCAGTAGTATCGGAGAGCCTGGAAACACCATATATTTT.

This clone was detected only a few times. V is TRBV7-9 and J is TRBJ2-7, with 8 bases fitting TRBD2. V was pared by 3 bases and J by 0 bases, with 7 bases of the junction left unmatched. Germline V gene data show CDR1 as SEHNR and CDR2 as FQNEAQ (reference sequence). CDR3 length equals 16 residues. CDR3 DNA sequence: TGTGCCAGCAGCTTGGGCGGGGGGAGAGCCTCCTACGAGCAGTACTTC. Protein sequence: CASSLGGGRASYEQYF.

V and J are TRBV5-1 and TRBJ1-1; 8 bases match TRBD1. This CDR3 contains 15 residues. CDR1 and CDR2 (germline): SGHRS, YFSETQ. The ends lost 4 bases at V and 0 bases at J; junction bases unmatched: 5. CDR3 sequence (DNA): TGCGCCAGCAGCGGCTGGGACAGGATGAACACTGAAGCTTTCTTT. Protein sequence: CASSGWDRMNTEAFF.

The chain joins TRBV6-5 to TRBJ1-2, with TRBD1 as a possible D gene (5 bases). In germline, CDR1 is MNHEY, CDR2 SVGAGI. The V end was cut by 7 bases, the J end by 5 bases, with 14 bases between. CDR3 size: 13 residues. The CDR3 loop reads CASTKGLGYGYTF. CDR3 in DNA: TGTGCCAGCACGAAGGGGCTAGGGTATGGCTACACCTTC.

The V and J genes are TRBV13 and TRBJ2-1; a possible D gene is TRBD2 (6 bases). The V end lost 5 bases, the J end lost 3 bases, and 11 bases lay between the germline ends. The germline CDR1 and CDR2 sequences are PRHDT and FYEKMQ (reference sequence). The CDR3 has 14 amino acids. CDR3 protein: CASSLGRGYNEQFF. For the CDR3, the DNA is TGTGCCAGCAGCCTGGGGCGGGGCTACAATGAGCAGTTCTTC.

This clone turned up a few times. This chain joins TRBV10-3 and TRBJ2-1, with D perhaps TRBD2 (5 bases). The CDR3 totals 14 residues. Germline loops: CDR1 ENHRY, CDR2 SYGVKD. V was shortened by 4 bases and J by 7 bases, with 14 bases between the two germline ends. The CDR3 sequence: CAISGGSKGNEQFF. The CDR3, as DNA: TGTGCCATCAGTGGTGGGAGTAAGGGAAATGAGCAGTTCTTC.

The V call is TRBV19, the J call TRBJ2-3, with D perhaps matching TRBD2 (6 bases). Germline CDR1 reads LNHDA; CDR2 reads SQIVND (reference sequence). Trimming pared 5 bases from V and 7 bases from J, leaving 19 bases between. The CDR3 is 15 residues long. The chain's CDR3 is CASSWSSGTYNTQYF. CDR3 coding DNA: TGTGCCAGTAGTTGGAGTAGCGGAACCTACAATACGCAGTATTTT.

The chain carries TRBV7-8 and TRBJ1-1; D is unclear. V lost 5 bases, J lost 0 bases, and 7 bases lay in between. There are 13 residues in the CDR3. Germline lookup yields CDR1 SGHVS and CDR2 FQNEAQ. The CDR3 coding sequence is TGTGCCAGCAGCATACAAATGAACACTGAAGCTTTCTTT. It encodes CASSIQMNTEAFF.

The CDR3 coding sequence is TGTGCTAGTGGTTGGGGGACTAGCGGGAGAACCAATGAGCAGTTCTTC. Protein product: CASGWGTSGRTNEQFF. The chain employs TRBV12-5 and TRBJ2-1; 14 positions match TRBD2. The germline gives CDR1 LGHNT, CDR2 FRNRAP. This CDR3 spans 16 amino acids. V was pared by 4 bases and J by 6 bases, with 5 bases of the junction left unmatched.

This clone came up a few times. This chain uses TRBV7-2 with TRBJ2-7, with 13 bases aligning to TRBD2. The J segment lost 4 bases and the V segment lost 5 bases, leaving 11 bases of the junction unmatched. The CDR3 covers 17 residues. CDR1 and CDR2 from the germline V gene are SGHTA and FQGNSA. CDR3 sequence (DNA): TGTGCCAGCAGCACCACCGGGACTAGCGGGAAGGTGTACGAGCAGTACTTC. Amino acids: CASSTTGTSGKVYEQYF.

This clone was counted a few times. The rearrangement uses TRBV14 and TRBJ2-1; TRBD2 might be the D (5 bases). With 0 bases removed from V and 5 bases from J, the gap between germline ends came to 11 bases. The germline gives CDR1 SGHDN, CDR2 FVKESK. The CDR3 length is 15 residues. CDR3 in amino acids: CASSQEASGDNEQFF. In DNA, the CDR3 is TGTGCCAGCAGCCAAGAAGCCAGCGGCGACAATGAGCAGTTCTTC.

This sequence joins TRBV30 and TRBJ2-1, with TRBD1 matching 7 bases. The CDR3 contains 14 residues. Per germline, CDR1 GTSNPN and CDR2 SVGIG (reference sequence). V trimming: 0 bases; J trimming: 8 bases; junction bases outside the gene matches: 7. CDR3 protein: CAWSVGRGNDEQFF. The CDR3 nucleotides read TGTGCCTGGAGTGTGGGCAGGGGGAACGATGAGCAGTTCTTC.

This clone occurred a few times. This chain joins TRBV30 and TRBJ1-2, with TRBD1 identical over 9 bases. Germline trimming cut 2 bases from V and 6 bases from J; bases unmatched to any gene: 4. This CDR3 is built from 13 residues. CDR1 GTSNPN and CDR2 SVGIG come from the germline V gene (reference sequence). The CDR3 DNA sequence: TGTGCCTGGAGTAGACAGGGGGGGGATGGCTACACCTTC. Its protein product is CAWSRQGGDGYTF.

The V call is TRBV9, the J call TRBJ2-1, with TRBD2 as a possible D gene (5 bases). Looked up from germline, CDR1 is SGDLS and CDR2 is YYNGEE. V lost 0 bases, J lost 8 bases, and 15 bases lay in between. The CDR3 is 15 residues long. CDR3 sequence: CASSVASTLVDEQFF. For the CDR3, the DNA is TGTGCCAGCAGCGTAGCTAGCACACTAGTGGATGAGCAGTTCTTC.

The genes are TRBV28 and TRBJ1-2; 7 nucleotides agree with TRBD1. Trimming cost V 3 bases and J 5 bases; bases outside gene matches: 6. Germline V CDR1 and CDR2: MDHEN, SYDVKM. This CDR3 region has 14 residues. CDR3 loop: CASSLGQPPYGYTF. The DNA of the CDR3 is TGTGCCAGCAGTTTGGGACAGCCACCATATGGCTACACCTTC.

The chain recombines TRBV10-1 with TRBJ2-7; 10 bases are shared with TRBD2. V lost 4 bases and J lost 3; bases outside the gene matches: 9. Germline V lookup: CDR1 WNHNN, CDR2 SYGVQD (reference sequence). The CDR3 runs to 16 residues. CDR3 residues: CASSGPTSGKGYEQYF. The CDR3 coding sequence is TGCGCCAGCAGTGGCCCAACTAGCGGGAAAGGCTACGAGCAGTACTTC.

This clone was seen once. The rearrangement joins TRBV20-1 to TRBJ2-1, with D uncertain. Germline-derived CDR1 and CDR2 are DFQATT and SNEGSKA (reference sequence). CDR3 size: 11 residues. Trimming took 5 bases from V and 9 from J, leaving 11 bases between them. CDR3 sequence reads: CSAPVLREQFF. The CDR3 DNA reads as TGCAGTGCTCCCGTCCTACGTGAGCAGTTCTTC.

The CDR3 DNA reads TGTGCCAGCAGCTTGGCCTGGACTAGCGAGAACAATGAGCAGTTCTTC. It encodes CASSLAWTSENNEQFF. The rearrangement uses TRBV5-6 and TRBJ2-1; 9 nucleotides line up with TRBD2. This CDR3 is 16 amino acids long. The junction had 6 bases not matched to a gene; V was cut back by 0 bases and J by 5 bases. CDR1 and CDR2 from the germline V gene are SGHDT and YYEEEE.

The V and J genes are TRBV27 and TRBJ2-1; 13 positions agree with TRBD2. The CDR3 loop spans 18 amino acids. The V gene's germline CDR1 is MNHEY and CDR2 SMNVEV (reference sequence). The V gene end was trimmed by 3 bases and the J gene end by 3 bases; junction bases not matched to a gene: 8. In DNA, the CDR3 is TGTGCCAGCAGTTTCCACGAGGGGACTAGCGGGAACTACAATGAGCAGTTCTTC. Its translation: CASSFHEGTSGNYNEQFF.

The chain has TRBV9 and TRBJ1-1; D ambiguous. Trimming removed 0 bases from V and 6 bases from J, with 18 bases in between. This CDR3 is 16 amino acids long. Germline V CDR1 and CDR2: SGDLS, YYNGEE. The CDR3 spells CASSVAADDFGPEAFF. CDR3 bases: TGTGCCAGCAGCGTAGCAGCGGACGACTTCGGTCCTGAAGCTTTCTTT.